The present T cell receptor beta chain was sequenced within a study of cytomegalovirus exposure and HLA in healthy donors. In regard to this clone: Its antigen is still unknown.

Study results and caveats: Exclusion as indistinguishable affected some V segments, including TRBV6-2 and TRBV6-3. A few CMV-associated chains proved CMV antigen-specific in vitro. Overall, about 160 TCR beta chains were annotated as cytomegalovirus-associated.

Primers for the PCR totalled 60 Vbeta and 13 Jbeta. TCRdb's table, derived via immunoSEQ multiplex PCR, lists solely in-frame clones and lacks some. The sample includes over 150,000 clones, 80% of them seen just once. CDR3 length: 13 residues. Germline lookup yields CDR1 SGHDT and CDR2 YYEEEE. The V and J ends lost 0 bases and 7 bases, in that order; junction bases with no gene match: 2. The sample taken for sequencing was PBMCs. This clonotype was sampled from a man younger than 45 in good health and CMV-seropositive. The V and J genes are TRBV5-6 and TRBJ2-3; TRBD2 matches 7 bases. DNA for the CDR3: TGTGCCAGCAGCTTGGGACTAGCCAATACGCAGTATTTT. Translating gives CASSLGLANTQYF.